The source of this T cell receptor (beta chain) is a study of CD8 T cells in Susac syndrome. Random hexamers were used to reverse transcribe the RNA input (roughly 0.5 to 1 ug). TCRdb passed the immunoSEQ multiplex PCR reads through MiXCR, listing each CDR3 protein once. The table includes around 300,000 distinct CDR3 sequences, 85% detected once. V lost 3 bases and J 3 bases, leaving 26 bases between the germline ends. Germline V CDR1 and CDR2: MDHEN, SYDVKM. This CDR3 contains 19 residues. The clonotype was recovered from a human donor with multiple sclerosis. The material sequenced was CD8+ T cells from PBMCs. This chain joins TRBV28 and TRBJ1-1, with D unresolved. CDR3 in amino acids: CASSFPAVRRQLEDTEAFF. The CDR3 DNA reads TGTGCCAGCAGTTTCCCCGCCGTCAGAAGACAACTGGAGGACACTGAAGCTTTCTTT. The full variable domain, rest sourced from reference TRBV28 and TRBJ1-1, is DVKVTQSSRYLVKRTGEKVFLECVQDMDHENMFWYRQDPGLGLRLIYFSYDVKMKEKGDIPEGYSVSREKKERFSLILESASTNQTSMYLCASSFPAVRRQLEDTEAFFGQGTRLTVV.